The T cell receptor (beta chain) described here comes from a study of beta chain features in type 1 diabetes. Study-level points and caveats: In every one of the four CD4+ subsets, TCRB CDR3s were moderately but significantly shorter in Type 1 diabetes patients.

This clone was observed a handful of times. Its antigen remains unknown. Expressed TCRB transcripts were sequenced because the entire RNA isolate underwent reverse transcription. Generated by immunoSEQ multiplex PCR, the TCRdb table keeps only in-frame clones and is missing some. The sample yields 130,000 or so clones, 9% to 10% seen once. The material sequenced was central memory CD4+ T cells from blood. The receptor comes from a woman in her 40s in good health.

The CDR3 DNA sequence: TGTGCCAGTAGCCTCCGGGACAAGAAGTTCTTC. As protein: CASSLRDKKFF. The V and J genes are TRBV19 and TRBJ2-1; possibly TRBD1 for D (6 bases). The V gene's germline CDR1 is LNHDA and CDR2 SQIVND (reference sequence). The CDR3 sequence is 11 residues long. The V end was cut by 6 bases, the J end by 14 bases, with 14 bases between.